The 20 T cell receptor beta chains presented below share a single source sample, sequenced in a study of regulatory T cells in long-lasting Graves disease. The time point: persistent/refractory GD, antithyroid drugs over 5 years with positive TRAb. The TCR library was made from RNA that had been extracted from PBMCs in TRIzol. Building of the TCR beta libraries involved iRepertoire HTBI primers and Arm-PCR of CDR3 regions. TCRdb recomputed calls from the multiplex PCR reads with MiXCR, one row per CDR3 protein. The repertoire has hundreds of thousands of distinct CDR3 sequences, around a fifth of them found once; the top ten carry roughly 29%. The specimen was peripheral blood mononuclear cells (PBMCs), collected when the disease was refractory, from a patient treated with antithyroid drugs. The receptor source for this set is a female donor with Graves disease.

Note on this clonotype: A much larger clone differs by one base, so this may be a read error. The chain uses TRBV6-1 and TRBJ1-1; TRBD1 is a possible D gene (5 bases). The germline V gene has CDR1 MNHNS and CDR2 SASEGT. CDR3 size: 14 residues. CDR3 coding DNA: TGTGCCAGCAGTGAAGACAGGCTGAACGCTGAAGCTTTCTTT. Encoded protein: CASSEDRLNAEAFF.

CDR3 nucleotide sequence: TGCGCCAGCAGCTTGGAGTCTGGGGACAGGGGTGGGCCCCAGCATTTT. It codes for CASSLESGDRGGPQHF. The genes are TRBV5-1 and TRBJ1-5; 10 bases are shared with TRBD1. The length of the CDR3 is 16 residues. With V trimmed by 0 bases and J by 9 bases, 9 bases remained unmatched. Germline V gene data show CDR1 as SGHRS and CDR2 as YFSETQ.

This clonotype was detected many times. The J gene is TRBJ1-4, the V gene TRBV12-3 or TRBV12-4; no definite D call. This CDR3 is 13 amino acids long. V gave up 7 bases and J gave up 3 bases, with 9 bases separating them. CDR3 sequence reads: CASTMGANEKLFF. The CDR3 bases are TGTGCCAGCACCATGGGAGCTAATGAAAAACTGTTTTTT.

The sample holds a few counts of this clonotype. The V call is TRBV30, the J call TRBJ1-2; tentative D call: TRBD1 (6 bases). V lost 1 base to trimming and J lost 4 bases, with 19 bases between them. The germline gives CDR1 GTSNPN, CDR2 SVGIG (reference sequence). The CDR3 has 16 amino acids. CDR3 nucleotide sequence: TGTGCCTGGAGTGACGGGGGGAACTCAGGGGCCTATGGCTACACCTTC. Its protein is CAWSDGGNSGAYGYTF.

This clonotype was detected only a few times. A junction boundary mismatches the germline segment, possibly from a read error. The V gene is TRBV27, the J gene TRBJ2-7; 10 nucleotides match TRBD2. Germline V gene lookup returns CDR1 MNHEY and CDR2 SMNVEV (reference sequence). CDR3 length: 17 residues. CDR3 in DNA: TGTGCCAGCAGTATATCAGGGGCTGGTAGCGGGAGGTACGAGCAGTACTTC. It yields the protein CASSISGAGSGRYEQYF.

This clonotype was seen only a few times. This sequence joins TRBV7-9 and TRBJ2-2, with D possibly being TRBD2 (6 bases). This CDR3 is built from 18 residues. The germline V gene has CDR1 SEHNR and CDR2 FQNEAQ (reference sequence). V shed 5 bases and J shed 0 bases, with 19 bases lying between them. The CDR3 nucleotides read TGTGCCAGCAGCCCTCGTGGGGGGTCGTCGACGAACACCGGGGAGCTGTTTTTT. This codes for CASSPRGGSSTNTGELFF.

This clonotype has a count of ten or more. J is TRBJ1-1 and V is TRBV12-3 or TRBV12-4; D call uncertain. This CDR3 has 13 amino acids. Trimming shortened V by 10 bases and J by 4 bases, and 16 bases separated the two germline ends. The CDR3 DNA reads as TGTGCCACCTCAGATTACGGAGGCACTGAAGCTTTCTTT. Translating gives CATSDYGGTEAFF.

There are a few counts of this clonotype. The chain combines TRBV19 with TRBJ1-5, with D unresolved. This CDR3 is built from 12 residues. Trimming stripped 1 base from V and 3 bases from J, with 1 base between. Germline lookup yields CDR1 LNHDA and CDR2 SQIVND (reference sequence). CDR3 sequence (DNA): TGTGCCAGTAGTATAGTCAATCAGCCCCAGCATTTT. Amino acid sequence: CASSIVNQPQHF.

This clonotype showed up many times. A junction end diverges from the germline sequence, so it may reflect a read error. The rearrangement links TRBV5-1 to TRBJ1-1, with 7 bases that match TRBD1. The CDR3 totals 14 residues. CDR1 SGHRS and CDR2 YFSETQ come from the germline V gene. This CDR3 reads CASSSGTANTEAFF. In DNA form, the CDR3 reads TGTGCCAGCAGTTCCGGGACAGCAAACACTGAAGCTTTCTTT.

The CDR3 reads CASSLVGLYTDTQYF. In nucleotides, the CDR3 is TGTGCCAGCAGCTTAGTGGGACTCTACACAGATACGCAGTATTTT. The J gene is TRBJ2-3, the V gene TRBV11-2; perhaps TRBD2 as D (6 bases). The CDR3 sequence is 15 residues long. Trimming removed 1 base at V and 2 bases at J, with 10 bases between. Per the germline V gene, CDR1 is SGHAT and CDR2 is FQNNGV.

J is TRBJ2-7 and V is TRBV28; D possibly uses TRBD1 or TRBD2 (7 bases each). The germline CDR1 and CDR2 sequences are MDHEN and SYDVKM. There are 14 residues in the CDR3. V was cut by 5 bases and J by 3 bases, with 14 bases left in between. CDR3 in amino acids: CASSGAGQLYEQYF. The CDR3 DNA reads as TGTGCCAGCAGTGGAGCGGGACAGCTCTACGAGCAGTACTTC.

This clonotype has only a few counts. The V call is TRBV29-1, the J call TRBJ1-3; D not resolved. This CDR3 has 13 residues. Germline V gives CDR1 SQVTM, CDR2 ANQGSEA. V dropped 7 bases and J dropped 2 bases, with 12 bases sitting between them. The CDR3 nucleotides read TGCAGCGCCCTCCGAGGGCCTGGAAACACCATATATTTT. Encoded protein: CSALRGPGNTIYF.

This clonotype has at least ten counts. CDR3 sequence (DNA): TGTGCCAGCAGCTTAGGGACAGGGGCCTACCAAGAGACCCAGTACTTC. As protein: CASSLGTGAYQETQYF. The chain is built from TRBV7-3 and TRBJ2-5; 10 positions agree with TRBD1. Germline assignment: CDR1 SGHTA and CDR2 FQGTGA. The CDR3 covers 16 residues. With V trimmed by 2 bases and J by 0 bases, 3 bases remained unmatched.

As to this clonotype: Being one base from a much bigger clone, this may be a read error. The CDR3 sequence: CASSTGTGRSYNGYTF. The CDR3 nucleotides are TGTGCCAGCAGCACCGGGACAGGGAGATCCTACAATGGCTACACCTTC. This chain links TRBV12-3 or TRBV12-4 with TRBJ1-2; 9 nucleotides line up with TRBD1. V lost 6 bases to trimming and J lost 6 bases; unmatched junction nucleotides: 14. The CDR3 is 16 amino acids.

J is TRBJ2-7 and V is TRBV6-2 or TRBV6-3, with TRBD2 matching 11 bases. CDR1 and CDR2 (germline): MNHEY, SVGEGT. J lost 4 bases, V lost 5 bases, and 10 bases had no gene match. This CDR3 is 16 amino acids long. The CDR3 bases are TGTGCCAGCAGTGAACGGGGTAGCGGGGGGGCATACGAGCAGTACTTC. Its translation is CASSERGSGGAYEQYF.

This clonotype was detected a few times. The V gene is TRBV5-4, the J gene TRBJ1-2; the D gene is possibly TRBD1 (6 bases). The CDR3 totals 14 residues. The germline V gene encodes CDR1 SGHNT and CDR2 YYREEE (reference sequence). V lost 0 bases, J lost 4 bases, and 10 bases lay in between. CDR3 region: CASSLGQVPYGYTF. For the CDR3, the DNA is TGTGCCAGCAGCTTGGGACAGGTTCCCTATGGCTACACCTTC.

The rearrangement links TRBV9 to TRBJ2-1; 7 bases are a match to TRBD2. The ends lost 3 bases at V and 7 bases at J; junction bases unmatched: 7. The CDR3 spans 14 residues. Germline V gene sequence: CDR1 SGDLS, CDR2 YYNGEE. The DNA for the CDR3 is TGTGCCAGCAGCGGAACTAGCGAGAGAAATGAGCAGTTCTTC. Its translation: CASSGTSERNEQFF. The variable domain in full, with the rest retrieved from reference TRBV9 and TRBJ2-1, is DSGVTQTPKHLITATGQRVTLRCSPRSGDLSVYWYQQSLDQGLQFLIQYYNGEERAKGNILERFSAQQFPDLHSELNLSSLELGDSALYFCASSGTSERNEQFFGPGTRLTVL.

This clonotype showed up just once. This chain uses TRBV7-9 with TRBJ1-4; 8 nucleotides match TRBD1. Trimming removed 5 bases from V and 5 bases from J; junction bases left unmatched: 7. The CDR3 is 15 amino acids. The germline CDR1 and CDR2 sequences are SEHNR and FQNEAQ (reference sequence). CDR3 nucleotides: TGTGCCAGCAGCCTAGACAGGGGCCCGAATGAAAAACTGTTTTTT. It yields the protein CASSLDRGPNEKLFF. Full variable domain (rest looked up from reference TRBV7-9 and TRBJ1-4): DTGVSQNPRHKITKRGQNVTFRCDPISEHNRLYWYRQTLGQGPEFLTYFQNEAQLEKSRLLSDRFSAERPKGSFSTLEIQRTEQGDSAMYLCASSLDRGPNEKLFFGSGTQLSVL.

The CDR3 bases are TGTGCCAGTAGTATGTCTGGGTCCAACTCCTACGAGCAGTACTTC. Translating it yields CASSMSGSNSYEQYF. The J gene is TRBJ2-7, the V gene TRBV19; D is unclear. V was trimmed by 3 bases and J by 0 bases, leaving 12 bases between them. This CDR3 contains 15 residues. Germline V lookup: CDR1 LNHDA, CDR2 SQIVND (reference sequence).

The CDR3 coding sequence is TGCAGCGTTGAGCTAGGAGGCTCTGGAAACACCATATATTTT. Its protein product is CSVELGGSGNTIYF. The chain links TRBV29-1 to TRBJ1-3; D unclear. V was shortened by 3 bases and J by 0 bases, with 9 bases between the two germline ends. This CDR3 region has 14 residues. Germline V gene lookup returns CDR1 SQVTM and CDR2 ANQGSEA. Filled out from reference TRBV29-1 and TRBJ1-3, the complete variable domain reads SAVISQKPSRDICQRGTSLTIQCQVDSQVTMMFWYRQQPGQSLTLIATANQGSEATYESGFVIDKFPISRPNLTFSTLTVSNMSPEDSSIYLCSVELGGSGNTIYFGEGSWLTVV.